What follows are 26 T cell receptor beta chains derived from one specimen sequenced in a study of regulatory T cells in long-lasting Graves disease. Indicated time point: newly diagnosed GD, antithyroid drugs for less than 3 months. Isolated PBMC RNA provided the starting material for the TCR library. Both iRepertoire HTBI primers and Arm-PCR of CDR3 regions were used to build the TCR beta libraries. TCRdb used MiXCR to reprocess the multiplex PCR reads, holding one entry per CDR3 protein. This table holds some 500,000 distinct CDR3 sequences, about 16% found once. This sample was also put to use in a study of T cells in Graves' hyperthyroidism and ophthalmopathy.

Source: peripheral blood mononuclear cells (PBMCs), taken at new diagnosis, from a patient treated with antithyroid drugs. These receptors were collected from a woman aged 35-65 years with Graves disease.

V usage is TRBV7-9 and J usage is TRBJ2-7; D may be TRBD2 (5 bases). Germline V lookup: CDR1 SEHNR, CDR2 FQNEAQ (reference sequence). The CDR3 is made up of 18 amino acids. The germline V and J ends were trimmed by 5 bases and 1 base, with 24 bases remaining between them. CDR3 in amino acids: CASSPGPSGLAASYEQYF. The CDR3 DNA follows: TGTGCCAGCAGCCCAGGCCCCTCGGGATTAGCCGCTTCCTACGAGCAGTACTTC.

This clonotype was picked up many times. CDR3 region: CASRPGQASSGNTIYF. DNA for the CDR3: TGTGCCAGCAGACCCGGGCAGGCAAGCTCTGGAAACACCATATATTTT. The chain has TRBV12-3 or TRBV12-4 and TRBJ1-3, with D unresolved. V was clipped by 6 bases and J by 0 bases, with 15 bases between them. The CDR3 consists of 16 residues.

This clonotype was counted ten times or more. V usage is TRBV2 and J usage is TRBJ2-3, with D perhaps matching TRBD2 (6 bases). V lost 6 bases to trimming and J lost 6 bases, with 19 bases between them. Germline values: CDR1 SNHLY, CDR2 FYNNEI. The CDR3 spans 15 residues. The CDR3 loop is CASSLDWEVSDTQYF. CDR3 bases: TGTGCCAGCAGCCTGGACTGGGAGGTATCGGATACGCAGTATTTT.

This clonotype was seen a handful of times. This chain uses TRBV12-3 or TRBV12-4 with TRBJ1-2; the D gene is possibly TRBD1 (6 bases). This CDR3 spans 12 amino acids. V lost 8 bases and J 6 bases, leaving 13 bases between the germline ends. For the CDR3, the DNA is TGTGCCAGCCTTGGGGGACACGATGGCTACACCTTC. It translates to CASLGGHDGYTF.

The sample holds many counts of this clonotype. CDR3 bases: TGTGCCGGATCCTCTCTAGCGGGGAGAAACACCGGGGAGCTGTTTTTT. Its protein product is CAGSSLAGRNTGELFF. The rearrangement uses TRBV2 and TRBJ2-2, with 9 bases that match TRBD2. Germline values: CDR1 SNHLY, CDR2 FYNNEI. This CDR3 spans 16 amino acids. V dropped 11 bases and J dropped 2; count of bases not matched to a gene: 12. Filled out from reference TRBV2 and TRBJ2-2, the complete variable domain reads EPEVTQTPSHQVTQMGQEVILRCVPISNHLYFYWYRQILGQKVEFLVSFYNNEISEKSEIFDDQFSVERPDGSNFTLKIRSTKLEDSAMYFCAGSSLAGRNTGELFFGEGSRLTVL.

This clonotype has only a few counts. This chain uses TRBV15 with TRBJ1-4, with 9 bases lining up with TRBD1. V was pared by 2 bases and J by 0 bases, with 7 bases of the junction left unmatched. CDR3 length: 18 residues. In germline, CDR1 is LNHNV, CDR2 YYDKDF (reference sequence). DNA of the CDR3: TGTGCCACCAGCAGAACCTGGACAGGGGCGGCAACTAATGAAAAACTGTTTTTT. Its protein is CATSRTWTGAATNEKLFF. The full variable domain, with the rest looked up from reference TRBV15 and TRBJ1-4, is DAMVIQNPRYQVTQFGKPVTLSCSQTLNHNVMYWYQQKSSQAPKLLFHYYDKDFNNEADTPDNFQSRRPNTSFCFLDIRSPGLGDTAMYLCATSRTWTGAATNEKLFFGSGTQLSVL.

This sequence joins TRBV5-1 and TRBJ1-1; D may be TRBD1 (5 bases). The CDR3 has 14 amino acids. Germline V CDR1 and CDR2: SGHRS, YFSETQ. Trimming left V 4 bases short and J 1 base short, with 11 bases between. The CDR3, as DNA: TGCGCCAGCAGCATCAGGGCACGGAACACTGAAGCTTTCTTT. The encoded protein is CASSIRARNTEAFF.

The J gene is TRBJ1-2, the V gene TRBV24-1; no clear D. Germline CDR1 reads KGHDR; CDR2 reads SFDVKD. This CDR3 is 15 amino acids long. V lost 5 bases and J lost 5, with 17 bases in between. The CDR3 coding sequence is TGTGCCACCAGTGCTCCGGGAACCCCCTATTATGGCTACACCTTC. This encodes CATSAPGTPYYGYTF.

This clonotype occurred many times. J is TRBJ1-4 and V is TRBV5-1, with a weak D call TRBD1 (5 bases). The CDR3 extends over 14 amino acids. The germline V gene encodes CDR1 SGHRS and CDR2 YFSETQ. The V and J ends lost 7 bases and 0 bases respectively, with 10 bases between them. The CDR3 DNA sequence: TGCGCCAGCGCCGGGGGGGCAACTAATGAAAAACTGTTTTTT. As protein: CASAGGATNEKLFF.

This clonotype came up many times. The rearrangement joins TRBV2 to TRBJ1-2; tentative D call: TRBD1 (5 bases). In germline, CDR1 is SNHLY, CDR2 FYNNEI. With 4 bases removed from V and 5 bases from J, the gap between germline ends came to 11 bases. The CDR3 is 13 amino acids. DNA of the CDR3: TGTGCCAGCAGTGCGGGGGTGGGGTATGGCTACACCTTC. This gives the protein CASSAGVGYGYTF.

This clonotype was counted ten times or more. The rearrangement joins TRBV28 to TRBJ1-1, with 7 bases matching TRBD1. Germline CDR1 is MDHEN and CDR2 is SYDVKM. The CDR3 has 14 residues. Trimming removed 4 bases from V and 7 bases from J; junction bases left unmatched: 9. CDR3 DNA: TGTGCCAGCAGTTCTTCAAGGGGGCTGGGTGAAGCTTTCTTT. Translated: CASSSSRGLGEAFF.

The chain links TRBV27 to TRBJ2-2; D perhaps matches TRBD2 (6 bases). Germline-derived CDR1 and CDR2 are MNHEY and SMNVEV (reference sequence). V lost 3 bases, J lost 0 bases, and 11 bases lay in between. This CDR3 is built from 16 residues. The CDR3 DNA follows: TGTGCCAGCAGTTTCCTAGCGTATACGAACACCGGGGAGCTGTTTTTT. As protein: CASSFLAYTNTGELFF.

The chain has TRBV3-1 and TRBJ2-3; D is perhaps TRBD2 (7 bases). There are 15 residues in the CDR3. Between the trimmed V and J ends, which lost 1 base and 6 bases, there was a span of 14 bases. The germline V gene encodes CDR1 LGHDT and CDR2 YNNKEL (reference sequence). CDR3 residues: CASSQVRGPGDTQYF. The CDR3 DNA reads TGTGCCAGCAGCCAAGTGCGGGGGCCAGGCGATACGCAGTATTTT.

Concerning this clonotype itself: One junction end does not reproduce the germline sequence, and a read error may be involved. The V call is TRBV5-1, the J call TRBJ2-6; D is ambiguous. The germline gives CDR1 SGHRS, CDR2 YFSETQ. CDR3 size: 17 residues. The DNA for the CDR3 is TGTGCCAGCAGCGTAGTACCGGCCCCCTCTGGGGCCAACGTCCTGACTTTC. Translated: CASSVVPAPSGANVLTF.

This clonotype was found many times. The V gene is TRBV6-9, the J gene TRBJ2-7, with unresolved D. In germline, CDR1 is MNHGY, CDR2 SVAAGI. V lost 3 bases and J lost 5, with 8 bases in between. The CDR3 has 12 amino acids. The CDR3 reads CASSYSLDEQYF. In nucleotides, the CDR3 is TGTGCCAGCAGTTACTCCCTGGACGAGCAGTACTTC.

This clonotype was detected ten times or more. The chain has TRBV7-6 and TRBJ2-7; 12 bases are shared with TRBD1. Per germline, CDR1 SGHVS and CDR2 FNYEAQ. The CDR3 extends over 16 amino acids. V lost 1 base, J lost 3 bases, and 4 bases stayed unmatched. CDR3 DNA: TGTGCCAGCAGCTTAGGGGACAGGGGGCTCGTCTACGAGCAGTACTTC. Translating it yields CASSLGDRGLVYEQYF.

There are many counts of this clonotype. This chain joins TRBV19 and TRBJ1-1; 7 bases line up with TRBD1. This CDR3 has 13 amino acids. V gave up 5 bases and J gave up 3 bases; unmatched junction bases: 3. CDR1 is LNHDA and CDR2 is SQIVND in the germline V gene (reference sequence). CDR3 sequence reads: CASSHGTDTEAFF. CDR3 nucleotides: TGTGCCAGTAGTCACGGGACAGACACTGAAGCTTTCTTT.

This chain joins TRBV9 and TRBJ2-2; weak D call: TRBD1 (6 bases). Germline V lookup: CDR1 SGDLS, CDR2 YYNGEE. The V end lost 0 bases, the J end lost 5 bases, and 11 bases lay between the germline ends. The CDR3 extends over 15 amino acids. This CDR3 reads CASSVARTDTGELFF. In DNA, the CDR3 is TGTGCCAGCAGCGTAGCAAGGACAGATACCGGGGAGCTGTTTTTT.

J is TRBJ2-5 and V is TRBV20-1; D is perhaps TRBD2 (6 bases). This CDR3 has 14 residues. The germline V gene has CDR1 DFQATT and CDR2 SNEGSKA (reference sequence). The V end lost 3 bases, the J end lost 5 bases, and 16 bases lay between the germline ends. CDR3 protein: CSASSMGGVETQYF. CDR3 nucleotide sequence: TGCAGTGCTAGCTCCATGGGGGGAGTGGAGACCCAGTACTTC.

A few counts support this clonotype. The V call is TRBV11-2, the J call TRBJ1-3; perhaps TRBD1 as D (6 bases). CDR3 size: 16 residues. Germline V gives CDR1 SGHAT, CDR2 FQNNGV. V was trimmed by 6 bases and J by 6 bases, leaving 21 bases between them. The CDR3 region is CASRPVQGSRENTIYF. CDR3 nucleotides: TGTGCCAGCAGACCAGTCCAGGGGAGTCGGGAAAACACCATATATTTT.

This clonotype was observed many times. The V call is TRBV29-1, the J call TRBJ1-1, with TRBD1 matching over 7 bases. This CDR3 is built from 13 residues. Germline assignment: CDR1 SQVTM and CDR2 ANQGSEA. The V and J ends lost 6 bases and 6 bases, in that order; junction bases with no gene match: 10. CDR3 in DNA: TGCAGCGTATCCACAGGGGAACGGGCTGAAGCTTTCTTT. Its translation is CSVSTGERAEAFF.

In this sample, this clonotype turned up many times. The chain has TRBV7-9 and TRBJ2-7; D remains unclear. V was clipped by 2 bases and J by 2 bases, with 4 bases between them. The CDR3 sequence is 12 residues long. CDR1 is SEHNR and CDR2 is FQNEAQ in the germline V gene (reference sequence). Here the CDR3 DNA reads TGTGCCAGCAGCTTACCCCCCTACGAGCAGTACTTC. This gives the protein CASSLPPYEQYF.

This clonotype was counted many times. The chain carries TRBV30 and TRBJ2-5, with unresolved D. Germline lookup yields CDR1 GTSNPN and CDR2 SVGIG (reference sequence). The CDR3 has 13 amino acids. The germline V and J ends were trimmed by 5 bases and 4 bases, with 14 bases remaining between them. The CDR3 protein is CAWDPSTGETQYF. DNA of the CDR3: TGTGCCTGGGACCCAAGCACCGGAGAGACCCAGTACTTC.

This clonotype was detected only a few times. The V call is TRBV3-1, the J call TRBJ2-5; 9 nucleotides align to TRBD1. Germline CDR1 reads LGHDT; CDR2 reads YNNKEL (reference sequence). The V gene end was trimmed by 1 base and the J gene end by 4 bases; junction bases not matched to a gene: 4. This CDR3 has 15 residues. Here the CDR3 DNA reads TGTGCCAGCAGCCAAGGCGGGGACAGGGTAGAGACCCAGTACTTC. Its protein product is CASSQGGDRVETQYF.

The V gene is TRBV7-2, the J gene TRBJ1-5; no firm D call. This CDR3 region has 15 residues. Germline CDR1 is SGHTA and CDR2 is FQGNSA. V was pared by 3 bases and J by 0 bases, with 9 bases between. The DNA of the CDR3 is TGTGCCAGCAGCTTGTACGGGGATAGCAATCAGCCCCAGCATTTT. Protein product: CASSLYGDSNQPQHF.

This clonotype was detected ten times or more. This chain links TRBV12-3 or TRBV12-4 with TRBJ1-6; D might be TRBD1 (5 bases). V lost 5 bases to trimming and J lost 7 bases, with 12 bases between them. There are 14 residues in the CDR3. The CDR3 region has the DNA TGTGCCAGCAGTGACACAGGTGGAAATTCACCCCTCCACTTT. Encoded protein: CASSDTGGNSPLHF.